This is a list of T cell receptor beta chains from one sample in a study of brain T cells in children with intractable seizures. The data were produced by immunoSEQ multiplex PCR, yet TCRdb's version contains in-frame clones alone and is incomplete. Of a few hundred thousand clones in the sample, roughly 93% were seen once. The sample in question was peripheral blood, obtained about 5 months after surgery. The source is a boy less than two years old with tuberous sclerosis and intractable seizures. Both conserved end residues are trimmed from each CDR3. Fields, in order: V gene, J gene, CDR3 protein.

v_call: TRBV7-3; j_call: TRBJ2-2; cdr3_aa: ASSKKGTGSTGELF
v_call: TRBV20-1; j_call: TRBJ2-7; cdr3_aa: SASWPGGISYEQY
v_call: TRBV7-9; j_call: TRBJ1-4; cdr3_aa: ASSFVSLNEKLF
v_call: TRBV5-1; j_call: TRBJ2-7; cdr3_aa: ASSLASSGGVTYEQY
v_call: TRBV12-3/TRBV12-4; j_call: TRBJ2-3; cdr3_aa: ASSSRVTDTQY
v_call: TRBV7-8; j_call: TRBJ2-7; cdr3_aa: ASSSDGIGYEQY
v_call: TRBV6-1; j_call: TRBJ2-1; cdr3_aa: ASSGRRSGSGASEQF
v_call: TRBV7-2; j_call: TRBJ2-3; cdr3_aa: ASSVGLAGTDTQY
v_call: TRBV6-5; j_call: TRBJ2-7; cdr3_aa: ASRGTSGAYEQY
v_call: TRBV14; j_call: TRBJ2-7; cdr3_aa: ASSPRDRNSYEQY
v_call: TRBV5-4; j_call: TRBJ2-7; cdr3_aa: ASSQDRKGNEQY
v_call: TRBV5-1; j_call: TRBJ2-7; cdr3_aa: ASSLEGGGYEQY
v_call: TRBV19; j_call: TRBJ2-4; cdr3_aa: ASSIWGPAKNIQY
v_call: TRBV13; j_call: TRBJ1-1; cdr3_aa: ASSLYSLRGMNTEAF
v_call: TRBV19; j_call: TRBJ1-1; cdr3_aa: ASSFQGNTEAF
v_call: TRBV10-2; j_call: TRBJ2-7; cdr3_aa: ASSDYVGAVGKGAKVYEQY
v_call: TRBV7-2; j_call: TRBJ1-1; cdr3_aa: ASSSRQGNEAF
v_call: TRBV20-1; j_call: TRBJ1-2; cdr3_aa: SASGSRGDYGYT
v_call: TRBV7-6; j_call: TRBJ1-6; cdr3_aa: ASRSGTGLSPLH
v_call: TRBV6-5; j_call: TRBJ2-2; cdr3_aa: ASSREYTGELF
v_call: TRBV19; j_call: TRBJ2-3; cdr3_aa: ASGWGVSTDTQY
v_call: TRBV7-8; j_call: TRBJ1-4; cdr3_aa: ASSPRSGTNEKLF
v_call: TRBV2; j_call: TRBJ1-5; cdr3_aa: ASTERGGNQPQH
v_call: TRBV11-3; j_call: TRBJ2-7; cdr3_aa: ASSLGGQSSYEQY
v_call: TRBV12-3/TRBV12-4; j_call: TRBJ2-5; cdr3_aa: ASTLGQRETQY
v_call: TRBV5-4; j_call: TRBJ2-1; cdr3_aa: ASRSGSADDEQF
v_call: TRBV6-5; j_call: TRBJ2-7; cdr3_aa: ASSYRTSAYEQY
v_call: TRBV30; j_call: TRBJ1-1; cdr3_aa: AWSRNGEAF
v_call: TRBV9; j_call: TRBJ2-7; cdr3_aa: ASSARDSGYEQY
v_call: TRBV19; j_call: TRBJ1-2; cdr3_aa: ACGDYGYT
v_call: TRBV9; j_call: TRBJ2-7; cdr3_aa: ASSVGAGGTLEQY
v_call: TRBV6-6; j_call: TRBJ2-3; cdr3_aa: ASSSHWSSTDTQY
v_call: TRBV28; j_call: TRBJ2-7; cdr3_aa: ASRETGSPTYEQY
v_call: TRBV3-1/TRBV3-2; j_call: TRBJ1-1; cdr3_aa: ASSQASEAF
v_call: TRBV2; j_call: TRBJ1-4; cdr3_aa: ASSGQKPFLATNEKLF
v_call: TRBV10-3; j_call: TRBJ2-3; cdr3_aa: AISESFGGDTQY
v_call: TRBV20-1; j_call: TRBJ1-4; cdr3_aa: SASGRGATNEKLF
v_call: TRBV9; j_call: TRBJ2-1; cdr3_aa: ASSTVLAANEQF
v_call: TRBV12-3/TRBV12-4; j_call: TRBJ2-7; cdr3_aa: ASSWDGAYEQY
v_call: TRBV28; j_call: TRBJ2-3; cdr3_aa: ASRLAGGPSYTQY
v_call: TRBV6-5; j_call: TRBJ1-2; cdr3_aa: ASSPRGNYGYT
v_call: TRBV3-1/TRBV3-2; j_call: TRBJ2-3; cdr3_aa: ASSQVGGRATDTQY
v_call: TRBV28; j_call: TRBJ2-1; cdr3_aa: ASSIPRTSGMYNEQF
v_call: TRBV4-1; j_call: TRBJ1-1; cdr3_aa: ASSPTGTTEAF
v_call: TRBV21-1; j_call: TRBJ2-7; cdr3_aa: ASSKGDRGRNEQY
v_call: TRBV2; j_call: TRBJ2-5; cdr3_aa: ASSIYAGARGETQY
v_call: TRBV7-3; j_call: TRBJ2-3; cdr3_aa: ASSLISGSRTDTQY
v_call: TRBV7-9; j_call: TRBJ1-1; cdr3_aa: ASGADMNTEAF
v_call: TRBV13; j_call: TRBJ2-7; cdr3_aa: ASSLPSRSTTYEQY
v_call: TRBV6-1; j_call: TRBJ1-1; cdr3_aa: ASSDGFGAF
v_call: TRBV28; j_call: TRBJ2-1; cdr3_aa: ASSLTRPVGNEQF
v_call: TRBV24-1; j_call: TRBJ2-5; cdr3_aa: ATSDSTTSGQETQY
v_call: TRBV30; j_call: TRBJ2-2; cdr3_aa: AWTGTGNTGELF
v_call: TRBV20-1; j_call: TRBJ2-7; cdr3_aa: SASGDSYEQY
v_call: TRBV20-1; j_call: TRBJ1-6; cdr3_aa: SASDDRDNSPLH
v_call: TRBV9; j_call: TRBJ2-7; cdr3_aa: ASSSPVGMLAGGPYEQY
v_call: TRBV3-1/TRBV3-2; j_call: TRBJ2-7; cdr3_aa: ASGYHTSYEQY
v_call: TRBV2; j_call: TRBJ2-7; cdr3_aa: ASSLGDRGHGEQY